The present TCR beta chain was sequenced within a study of early T cells in non-severe SARS-CoV-2 infection. Unique molecular identifiers were attached to individual cDNA molecules. TCRdb re-called the 5' RACE reads with MiXCR, one entry per CDR3 protein. The sample records about 97,000 distinct CDR3 sequences, approximately 10% being singletons. General observations from the study: Matches to VDJdb favored anti-spike CD8 responses and missed private and CD4 specificities.

The V gene's germline CDR1 is SGHKS and CDR2 YYEKEE (reference sequence). The CDR3 loop spans 17 amino acids. V was clipped by 0 bases and J by 4 bases, with 16 bases between them. This clonotype was detected ten times or more. Its antigen is still unknown. The sequenced sample was whole blood, obtained at baseline. The clonotype comes from an adult who was a healthcare worker with PCR-confirmed SARS-CoV-2 infection or an uninfected control (not recorded which). The chain links TRBV5-5 to TRBJ1-4, with D possibly being TRBD1 (5 bases). In DNA form, the CDR3 reads TGTGCCAGCAGCTTGGACTCAGCCCAGGGTTTTAATGAAAAACTGTTTTTT. This translates into CASSLDSAQGFNEKLFF.